This T cell receptor (beta chain) was captured by sequencing in a study of shared clonotypes between healthy human individuals. Per germline, CDR1 SGHTA and CDR2 FQGNSA. V gave up 5 bases and J gave up 4 bases; unmatched junction bases: 8. This CDR3 contains 16 residues. Repertoires were generated with immunoSEQ multiplex PCR, while TCRdb's copy carries only in-frame clones and drops some. The repertoire holds over a million clones, with 75% to 85% as singletons. The sequence was obtained from a man in his late teens or twenties in good health. Some clones in this sample may be carry-over from other donors' samples. V is TRBV7-2 and J is TRBJ2-2; 9 bases map to TRBD1. The specimen sequenced was memory CD4+ T cells from PBMCs. Subset specified: CD45RA-negative fraction. As DNA, the CDR3 is TGTGCCAGCAGCCAAATCTGGACAGGGGCCACCGGGGAGCTGTTTTTT. Translating it yields CASSQIWTGATGELFF. Together with reference TRBV7-2 and TRBJ2-2, the CDR3 gives the full variable domain: GAGVSQSPSNKVTEKGKDVELRCDPISGHTALYWYRQSLGQGLEFLIYFQGNSAPDKSGLPSDRFSAERTGGSVSTLTIQRTQQEDSAVYLCASSQIWTGATGELFFGEGSRLTVL.